The subject of this entry is one TCR beta chain. Its antigen is not identified. This entry is derived from a study of T cell responses to AZD1222 COVID-19 vaccine. TCRdb's table, derived via immunoSEQ multiplex PCR, lists solely in-frame clones and lacks some. This table has about 84,000 clones, around 85% appearing once. Whole-study results and caveats: Clonal diversity was possibly underestimated; the donors were predominantly white British and more often female.

CDR1 SNHLY and CDR2 FYNNEI come from the germline V gene. V lost 7 bases, J lost 5 bases, and 15 bases lay in between. The CDR3 is 14 amino acids. This TCR came from an adult who received the AZD1222 COVID-19 vaccine. The chain carries TRBV2 and TRBJ2-1; no definite D call. Sequenced material: peripheral blood, taken 28 days after the second AZD1222 dose. DNA for the CDR3: TGTGCCAGCATGAATCCTCCCATGGACAATGAGCAGTTCTTC. Residues: CASMNPPMDNEQFF. Variable domain in full (rest from reference TRBV2 and TRBJ2-1): EPEVTQTPSHQVTQMGQEVILRCVPISNHLYFYWYRQILGQKVEFLVSFYNNEISEKSEIFDDQFSVERPDGSNFTLKIRSTKLEDSAMYFCASMNPPMDNEQFFGPGTRLTVL.